Listed below are T cell receptor beta chains from one sample, sequenced in a study of OX40 agonist ivuxolimab in advanced cancers. The table came from immunoSEQ multiplex PCR; TCRdb's copy has only in-frame clones and leaves some out. Of roughly 56,000 clones listed, over 65% are singletons. The sequenced sample was CD4+ or CD8+ T cells sorted from blood, obtained in a trial of the OX40 agonist ivuxolimab. Receptor source: an adult with an advanced solid tumor such as melanoma, head and neck, liver or kidney cancer. CDR3s include the opening cysteine and the closing phenylalanine or tryptophan. A D gene is named only where the DNA matches it firmly. Clone size is not always given. Where it is, it says once, few, many or a class for expanded clones.

TRBV5-8	.	TRBJ1-1	.	15	CASSLAGQGRTEAFF	TGTGCCAGCAGCTTGGCAGGGCAGGGGAGGACTGAAGCTTTCTTT
TRBV5-1	.	TRBJ1-2	.	12	CASSLEGYGYTF	TGCGCCAGCAGCTTGGAGGGTTATGGCTACACCTTC
TRBV29-1	.	TRBJ2-1	.	14	CSVEVRGPCNEQFF	TGCAGCGTTGAAGTCCGGGGGCCCTGCAATGAGCAGTTCTTC
TRBV15	.	TRBJ1-1	.	14	CATSRDRSNTEAFF	TGTGCCACCAGCAGAGACAGATCGAACACTGAAGCTTTCTTT
TRBV5-5	.	TRBJ2-2	.	12	CASSQNTGELFF	TGTGCCAGCAGCCAAAACACCGGGGAGCTGTTTTTT
TRBV7-9	once	TRBJ1-6	.	16	CASSGWGQGEDSPLHF	TGTGCCAGCAGCGGATGGGGGCAAGGTGAGGATTCACCCCTCCACTTT
TRBV29-1	.	TRBJ2-5	.	15	CSVEDRGVSVETQYF	TGCAGCGTTGAAGATCGGGGTGTTAGTGTAGAGACCCAGTACTTC
TRBV19	.	TRBJ2-1	.	15	CASRDWTYSYNEQFF	TGTGCCAGTAGGGACTGGACCTACTCCTACAATGAGCAGTTCTTC
TRBV19	.	TRBJ2-1	.	16	CASSTGTSRSYNEQFF	TGTGCCAGTAGTACCGGGACAAGCCGCTCCTACAATGAGCAGTTCTTC
TRBV7-3	.	TRBJ1-1	.	17	CASSFTNRVAEGTEAFF	TGTGCCAGCAGCTTCACCAATAGGGTTGCGGAAGGCACTGAAGCTTTCTTT
TRBV2	.	TRBJ1-2	.	15	CASSGAGGIGYGYTF	TGTGCCAGCAGTGGAGCCGGGGGAATAGGCTATGGCTACACCTTC
TRBV5-4	.	TRBJ2-3	TRBD2	16	CASSFRGGPSTDTQYF	TGTGCCAGCAGCTTTCGCGGGGGGCCGAGCACAGATACGCAGTATTTT
TRBV19	.	TRBJ2-7	TRBD1	15	CASSNTGTAPYEQYF	TGTGCCAGTAGTAATACCGGGACAGCGCCCTACGAGCAGTACTTC
TRBV5-8	.	TRBJ2-7	TRBD2	17	CASSLSRASGRVYEQYF	TGTGCCAGCAGCTTGTCTAGGGCGAGCGGGAGAGTGTACGAGCAGTACTTC
TRBV28	.	TRBJ2-5	.	14	CASSFRDNQETQYF	TGTGCCAGCAGTTTCAGGGACAACCAAGAGACCCAGTACTTC
TRBV19	.	TRBJ1-1	.	12	CASSGPGLEAFF	TGTGCCAGTAGCGGGCCGGGCCTTGAAGCTTTCTTT
TRBV5-6	.	TRBJ2-1	TRBD2	16	CASSPVGTSGLNEQFF	TGTGCCAGCAGCCCGGTAGGGACTAGCGGCTTAAATGAGCAGTTCTTC
TRBV5-6	.	TRBJ1-2	.	15	CASSLGGLANYGYTF	TGTGCCAGCAGCTTGGGAGGGCTTGCTAACTATGGCTACACCTTC
TRBV2	.	TRBJ2-3	.	14	CASSEASGTDTQYF	TGTGCCAGCAGTGAAGCTTCAGGCACAGATACGCAGTATTTT
TRBV7-3	.	TRBJ2-2	TRBD1	16	CASSLMGTGTTGELFF	TGTGCCAGCAGCTTAATGGGGACAGGGACAACCGGGGAGCTGTTTTTT
TRBV18	.	TRBJ2-2	.	15	CASSPPSLNTGELFF	TGTGCCAGCTCACCACCGAGCCTAAACACCGGGGAGCTGTTTTTT
TRBV7-2	.	TRBJ1-5	.	14	CASSPDSGNQPQHF	TGTGCCAGCAGCCCCGACAGCGGCAATCAGCCCCAGCATTTT
TRBV2	few	TRBJ1-5	.	13	CASTGQNNQPQHF	TGTGCCAGCACCGGACAGAACAATCAGCCCCAGCATTTT
TRBV6-1	.	TRBJ2-1	TRBD2	15	CASSVESWGGNEQFF	TGTGCCAGCAGTGTCGAAAGTTGGGGGGGGAATGAGCAGTTCTTC
TRBV5-5	.	TRBJ1-4	.	14	CASRRAGAREKLFF	TGTGCCAGCAGAAGGGCCGGGGCGCGGGAAAAACTGTTTTTT
TRBV28	.	TRBJ1-2	.	14	CASSLNDNWDGYTF	TGTGCCAGCAGTTTAAACGATAACTGGGATGGCTACACCTTC
TRBV18	.	TRBJ2-3	.	14	CASSPPLGTDTQYF	TGTGCCAGCTCACCACCGTTGGGCACAGATACGCAGTATTTT
TRBV4-2	.	TRBJ1-2	.	14	CASSQETGNYGYTF	TGTGCCAGCAGCCAAGAAACAGGGAACTATGGCTACACCTTC
TRBV6-5	.	TRBJ2-7	TRBD1	15	CASSKRTGARHEQYF	TGTGCCAGCAGCAAAAGGACAGGGGCCCGACACGAGCAGTACTTC
TRBV19	.	TRBJ2-2	TRBD2	15	CASRKREVVTGELFF	TGTGCCAGTAGAAAGCGGGAGGTGGTCACCGGGGAGCTGTTTTTT
TRBV6-6	.	TRBJ1-5	.	14	CASSARDKNQPQHF	TGTGCCAGCAGTGCCCGGGACAAAAATCAGCCCCAGCATTTT
TRBV18	.	TRBJ1-3	.	16	CASSQVIMETGNTIYF	TGTGCCAGCTCCCAAGTCATTATGGAAACTGGAAACACCATATATTTT
TRBV7-2	.	TRBJ2-3	.	12	CASSGSVDTQYF	TGTGCCAGCAGCGGCTCTGTAGATACGCAGTATTTT
TRBV19	once	TRBJ1-2	.	13	CATARLDFYGYTF	TGTGCCACCGCAAGGTTGGATTTCTATGGCTACACCTTC
TRBV7-9	few	TRBJ2-7	TRBD2	17	CASSPPPLLAENYEQYF	TGTGCCAGCAGCCCCCCTCCTCTCCTAGCGGAGAACTACGAGCAGTACTTC
TRBV13	.	TRBJ2-5	.	16	CASSFRRGVGQETQYF	TGTGCCAGCAGCTTTCGAAGAGGGGTAGGGCAAGAGACCCAGTACTTC
TRBV30	.	TRBJ1-3	.	15	CAWSEAGWSGNTIYF	TGTGCCTGGAGTGAGGCAGGGTGGTCTGGAAACACCATATATTTT
TRBV29-1	once	TRBJ1-2	.	11	CSVELGYGYTF	TGCAGCGTTGAATTGGGCTATGGCTACACCTTC
TRBV6-5	.	TRBJ1-2	.	16	CASSYSGGSPNYGYTF	TGTGCCAGCAGTTACTCGGGGGGGTCTCCTAACTATGGCTACACCTTC
TRBV27	.	TRBJ2-5	TRBD1	16	CASNTRQGAAGETQYF	TGTGCCAGCAACACTCGACAGGGGGCAGCGGGAGAGACCCAGTACTTC
TRBV6-1	.	TRBJ1-5	.	12	CASRGGDQPQHF	TGTGCCAGCAGGGGGGGGGATCAGCCCCAGCATTTT
TRBV27	once	TRBJ1-1	TRBD1	17	CASSPSGTGWGDTEAFF	TGTGCCAGCAGTCCGTCCGGGACAGGCTGGGGAGACACTGAAGCTTTCTTT
TRBV19	.	TRBJ2-5	.	12	CASSIEYGTQYF	TGTGCCAGTAGTATAGAGTACGGGACCCAGTACTTC
TRBV10-3	once	TRBJ2-5	TRBD2	16	CAISAGLAGAGETQYF	TGTGCCATCAGTGCTGGACTAGCGGGAGCGGGAGAGACCCAGTACTTC
TRBV6-5	.	TRBJ1-5	.	13	CASSLQGNQPQHF	TGTGCCAGCAGTCTACAGGGCAATCAGCCCCAGCATTTT
TRBV30	.	TRBJ2-2	TRBD1	16	CAWSPDRGSGTGELFF	TGTGCCTGGAGTCCTGACAGGGGATCCGGCACCGGGGAGCTGTTTTTT
TRBV5-6	once	TRBJ1-2	.	12	CASSLAGYGYTF	TGTGCCAGCAGCCTCGCAGGGTATGGCTACACCTTC
TRBV5-4	.	TRBJ1-4	TRBD1	14	CASGDRATNEKLFF	TGTGCCAGCGGGGACAGAGCAACTAATGAAAAACTGTTTTTT
TRBV9	.	TRBJ2-7	.	14	CASSVGDGPYEQYF	TGTGCCAGCAGCGTAGGCGACGGACCCTACGAGCAGTACTTC
TRBV7-2	.	TRBJ1-4	.	14	CASSPRTLNEKLFF	TGTGCCAGCAGCCCACGGACTTTAAATGAAAAACTGTTTTTT
TRBV7-3	.	TRBJ2-1	TRBD1	15	CASSLYGTGTNEQFF	TGTGCCAGCAGCTTATATGGGACAGGGACCAATGAGCAGTTCTTC
TRBV18	once	TRBJ1-2	TRBD1	13	CASSPDRNQLYTF	TGTGCCAGCTCCCCGGACAGGAACCAACTCTACACCTTC
TRBV7-2	few	TRBJ2-3	.	16	CASSLARGWLTDTQYF	TGTGCCAGCAGCTTAGCTCGTGGGTGGCTCACAGATACGCAGTATTTT
TRBV7-2	.	TRBJ1-1	.	13	CASSGSVNTEAFF	TGTGCCAGCAGCGGGTCAGTGAACACTGAAGCTTTCTTT